This is a list of T cell receptor beta chains from one sample in a study of shared clonotypes between healthy human individuals. TCRdb's copy holds only in-frame clones and misses some; the assay was immunoSEQ multiplex PCR. The repertoire holds fewer than 850,000 clones, with less than 95% as singletons. The sequenced material came from memory CD8+ T cells from PBMCs. All receptors derive from a man aged 18 to 29 in good health. Some clones in this sample may be carry-over from other donors' samples. CDR3s include the opening cysteine and the closing phenylalanine or tryptophan. Each record gives: clone size, J gene, V gene, CDR3 length, D gene, CDR3 DNA, CDR3 protein. D genes are given only for firm matches. Not every row has a clone size; where given, it reads once, few, many or a size class.

-,TRBJ2-1,TRBV4-1,17,-,TGCGCCAGCAGCCAAGATCGAGGTAGGTTATCCTACAATGAGCAGTTCTTC,CASSQDRGRLSYNEQFF
-,TRBJ2-5,TRBV19,14,-,TGTGCCAGTAGTATAAGGGGCTGGCAAGAGACCCAGTACTTC,CASSIRGWQETQYF
-,TRBJ1-2,TRBV5-5,19,TRBD1,TGTGCCAGCAGCTTGTTCCCGGGACAGGGTGGGGAGTCGGTACGTGGCTACACCTTC,CASSLFPGQGGESVRGYTF
-,TRBJ2-7,TRBV4-3,16,TRBD1,TGCGCCAGCAGCCAAGCGTTGGGACAGGGCTCCTACGAGCAGTACTTC,CASSQALGQGSYEQYF
-,TRBJ2-7,TRBV6-1,13,-,TGTGCCGGGGGGGCAGGGTCGACCTACGAGCAGTACTTC,CAGGAGSTYEQYF
-,TRBJ1-2,TRBV7-9,14,-,TGTGCCAGCAGGCCCGGGGGATCCGGTTATGGCTACACCTTC,CASRPGGSGYGYTF
-,TRBJ2-7,TRBV29-1,12,-,TGCAGCGTCCCTGCCCAGGGTGGCGAGCAGTACTTC,CSVPAQGGEQYF
-,TRBJ2-7,TRBV27,12,-,TGTGCCAGCAGTCCCCTTGGGGGCGAGCAGTACTTC,CASSPLGGEQYF
-,TRBJ2-1,TRBV7-9,14,-,TGTGCCAGCAGCCCTCCCGGGACCCGCAATGAGCAGTTCTTC,CASSPPGTRNEQFF
-,TRBJ1-3,TRBV6-1,13,-,TGTGCCAGCAGTGGGGCAGAAGGAAACACCATATATTTT,CASSGAEGNTIYF
-,TRBJ2-2,TRBV6-4,15,-,TGTGCCAGCAGTGCTAGCGAAATGGACACCGGGGAGCTGTTTTTT,CASSASEMDTGELFF
-,TRBJ2-5,TRBV7-3,15,-,TGTGCCAGCAGCTTAAGCGGGAACAACCAAGAGACCCAGTACTTC,CASSLSGNNQETQYF
-,TRBJ2-1,TRBV9,14,-,TGTGCCAGCAGCGTAGAGGGTAGCGCATTTGAGCAGTTCTTC,CASSVEGSAFEQFF
-,TRBJ2-5,TRBV7-9,14,-,TGTGCCAGCAGGCATTGGACGGAACAAGAGACCCAGTACTTC,CASRHWTEQETQYF
once,TRBJ2-6,TRBV14,17,-,TGTGCCAGCAGCCAAGATTGGGGGAGCTCTGGGGCCAACGTCCTGACTTTC,CASSQDWGSSGANVLTF
-,TRBJ2-1,TRBV7-7,16,-,TGTGCCAGCAGCTTAGGAGTAGGGTACTCCTACAATGAGCAGTTCTTC,CASSLGVGYSYNEQFF
-,TRBJ2-2,TRBV4-1,15,-,TGCGCCAGCAGCCACGATGGGACCAACACCGGGGAGCTGTTTTTT,CASSHDGTNTGELFF
-,TRBJ1-5,TRBV2,13,-,TGTGCCAGCACCCGGAGGAATAATCAGCCCCAGCATTTT,CASTRRNNQPQHF
-,TRBJ1-2,TRBV4-3,15,TRBD1,TGCGCCAGCAGCCAAGATCCGGGGACAGGGCGAGGCTACACCTTC,CASSQDPGTGRGYTF
-,TRBJ2-6,TRBV5-1,14,-,TGCGCCAGCACTGATCTCTCTGGGGCCAACGTCCTGACTTTC,CASTDLSGANVLTF
-,TRBJ1-5,TRBV7-9,19,TRBD1,TGTGCCAGCAGCTTAGCGCCACAGGGGGGCTATACCCGCAATCAGCCCCAGCATTTT,CASSLAPQGGYTRNQPQHF
-,TRBJ1-5,TRBV2,16,-,TGTGCCAGCAGTGAAGCCCACAAAGGGAGGGATCAGCCCCAGCATTTT,CASSEAHKGRDQPQHF
few,TRBJ1-5,TRBV28,11,-,TGTGCCAGCAGTTCTGGTCAGCCCCAGCATTTT,CASSSGQPQHF
once,TRBJ2-7,TRBV7-6,18,TRBD2,TGTGCCAGCAGCTTAACGACAGCTGGGACTAGCGGGGTATACGAGCAGTACTTC,CASSLTTAGTSGVYEQYF
-,TRBJ2-3,TRBV28,16,-,TGTGCCAGCAGTTTTTTTGAGACGTCCTACACAGATACGCAGTATTTT,CASSFFETSYTDTQYF
once,TRBJ2-5,TRBV27,14,-,TGTGCCAGCAGAAAAGGACGGATAAAAGAGACCCAGTACTTC,CASRKGRIKETQYF
-,TRBJ2-3,TRBV7-6,17,-,TGTGCCAGCAGCTTAGCGCCGGCTAGTCTCCATACAGATACGCAGTATTTT,CASSLAPASLHTDTQYF
-,TRBJ1-1,TRBV6-5,14,-,TGTGCCAGCAGTTACTCGGGGGGTAACACTGAAGCTTTCTTT,CASSYSGGNTEAFF
-,TRBJ2-2,TRBV9,17,TRBD2,TGTGCCAGCAGCGTAGTATCTAGCGGGGGCGGTACCGGGGAGCTGTTTTTT,CASSVVSSGGGTGELFF
-,TRBJ1-2,TRBV28,16,TRBD1,TGTGCCAGCAGTTTATCGTGGGACAGGGCAGACTATGGCTACACCTTC,CASSLSWDRADYGYTF
-,TRBJ1-1,TRBV5-8,15,-,TGTGCCAGCAGCTTGGATGCTAGGTGGGGCCCTGAAGCTTTCTTT,CASSLDARWGPEAFF
-,TRBJ1-5,TRBV10-1,12,-,TGCGCCAGCAGTGGTTCAGGGCAGCCCCAGCATTTT,CASSGSGQPQHF
-,TRBJ1-1,TRBV2,12,-,TGTGCCAGCAGTGAAGGAGACCCTGAAGCTTTCTTT,CASSEGDPEAFF
once,TRBJ2-3,TRBV7-9,16,-,TGTGCCAGCAGCTCCCCGGGATTCCGGGGCGGAGATACGCAGTATTTT,CASSSPGFRGGDTQYF
-,TRBJ1-2,TRBV7-6,15,TRBD1,TGTGCCAGCAGCTTAGCGGGGACAGGTGTCGGTGGCTACACCTTC,CASSLAGTGVGGYTF
-,TRBJ2-2,TRBV9,15,TRBD2,TGTGCCAGCAGCGTAGGCCTAGCGGGAACCGGGGAGCTGTTTTTT,CASSVGLAGTGELFF
-,TRBJ2-2,TRBV4-1,18,-,TGCGCCAGCAGCCAACTACGGCTCCGGGACACCTCCACCGGGGAGCTGTTTTTT,CASSQLRLRDTSTGELFF
-,TRBJ2-7,TRBV30,16,-,TGTGCCTGGAGCCCCGGCCCTGCAGGGGCCTCCTACGAGCAGTACTTC,CAWSPGPAGASYEQYF
once,TRBJ2-7,TRBV29-1,12,-,TGCAGCGTTCGAGACAATTGGGGTGAGCAGTACTTC,CSVRDNWGEQYF
once,TRBJ2-1,TRBV15,16,TRBD2,TGTGCCACCAGCACTCGAACTAGCGGGGCCTACAATGAGCAGTTCTTC,CATSTRTSGAYNEQFF
-,TRBJ2-7,TRBV4-3,14,TRBD1,TGCGCCAGCAGCACAGGGGTTATATCCTACGAGCAGTACTTC,CASSTGVISYEQYF
-,TRBJ1-5,TRBV7-9,14,-,TGTGCCAGCAGCCAAGAATTGTGGGGAAAGCCCCAGCATTTT,CASSQELWGKPQHF
once,TRBJ1-2,TRBV9,16,-,TGTGCCAGCAGCGTAGGTTTTGGCCAGGCCCCCTATGGCTACACCTTC,CASSVGFGQAPYGYTF
-,TRBJ1-1,TRBV9,15,-,TGTGCCAGCACAGCAGACGGTACAGGGAACACTGAAGCTTTCTTT,CASTADGTGNTEAFF
few,TRBJ2-5,TRBV9,16,TRBD2,TGTGCCAGCAGCGTAGGAGGTAGCGGGAGTATAGAGACCCAGTACTTC,CASSVGGSGSIETQYF
-,TRBJ2-7,TRBV5-4,15,-,TGTGCCAGCAGCACGCGGGACTCCAAAACCTACGAGCAGTACTTC,CASSTRDSKTYEQYF
-,TRBJ2-1,TRBV15,13,-,TGTGCCACCGGAGAGGGACTCAACAATGAGCAGTTCTTC,CATGEGLNNEQFF
-,TRBJ2-3,TRBV2,16,TRBD2,TGTGCCAGCACCCCCACTAGCGGGAGGAACTCAGATACGCAGTATTTT,CASTPTSGRNSDTQYF
-,TRBJ1-1,TRBV5-4,13,-,TGTGCCAGCAGCTTGGGTGGGGGAGGTGAAGCTTTCTTT,CASSLGGGGEAFF
-,TRBJ1-1,TRBV7-9,14,-,TGTGCCAGCAGCGACCCGGGGGCGAACACTGAAGCTTTCTTT,CASSDPGANTEAFF
-,TRBJ1-5,TRBV6-5,14,-,TGTGCCAGCAGTTACTCGGAGAACAATCAGCCCCAGCATTTT,CASSYSENNQPQHF
few,TRBJ2-1,TRBV5-1,13,-,TGCGCCAGCAGCTTGGGCAGAACGACGGAGCAGTTCTTC,CASSLGRTTEQFF
-,TRBJ2-3,TRBV7-9,17,TRBD2,TGTGCCAGCAGCCCCCCGTTGGTAGCGGGAGGGCCAGATACGCAGTATTTT,CASSPPLVAGGPDTQYF
few,TRBJ1-2,TRBV27,14,-,TGTGCCAGCAGTTTAATGCCCCGGATGGATGGCTACACCTTC,CASSLMPRMDGYTF
once,TRBJ2-2,TRBV28,15,-,TGTGCCAGCAGTTTTCTGCAGGCGACTACCGGGGAGCTGTTTTTT,CASSFLQATTGELFF
-,TRBJ2-2,TRBV5-1,16,-,TGCGCCAGCAGCTTAAAACAGCTGGGAAACACCGGGGAGCTGTTTTTT,CASSLKQLGNTGELFF
-,TRBJ2-3,TRBV9,16,TRBD2,TGTGCCAGCAGCGTACTGACTAGCGGGAGTGCAGATACGCAGTATTTT,CASSVLTSGSADTQYF
-,TRBJ2-7,TRBV28,15,TRBD2,TGTGCCAGCAATCGGCCGGGAGGCAGCTCCTACGAGCAGTACTTC,CASNRPGGSSYEQYF
-,TRBJ2-7,TRBV6-1,13,-,TGTGCCAGCAGTGCGGAGTTTTCCTACGAGCAGTACTTC,CASSAEFSYEQYF